One sample yielded the 17 T cell receptor beta chains listed below, sequenced in a study of OX40 agonist ivuxolimab in advanced cancers. Library creation used the immunoSEQ multiplex PCR assay. The clones in this table, taken by TCRdb from immuneACCESS, are in-frame only. Not every clone is retained; where verified, under half of the shortfall comes from an unresolved V gene, and the cause of the rest is unknown. The sample includes about 30,000 clones, with around 74% observed a single time. Roughly an eighth of the sample is held by the ten biggest clonotypes. Source: CD4+ or CD8+ T cells sorted from blood, taken in a trial of the OX40 agonist ivuxolimab. The receptors stem from an adult with an advanced solid tumor such as melanoma, head and neck, liver or kidney cancer.

This clone was seen a few times. The rearrangement joins TRBV2 to TRBJ1-2; D remains unclear. This CDR3 is 12 amino acids long. Germline loops: CDR1 SNHLY, CDR2 FYNNEI. Trimming removed 2 bases from V and 4 bases from J, with 5 bases in between. The CDR3 loop reads CASSENRYGYTF. The CDR3 region has the DNA TGTGCCAGCAGTGAAAACCGCTATGGCTACACCTTC.

This clone was detected a few times. V gene TRBV11-2 combines with J gene TRBJ2-1; TRBD2 agrees at 12 bases. The V segment lost 7 bases and the J segment 4 bases; nucleotides outside the gene matches: 8. The CDR3 contains 16 residues. Germline CDR1 SGHAT, CDR2 FQNNGV. CDR3 amino acids: CASTQGLAGNYNEQFF. In DNA, the CDR3 is TGTGCCAGCACCCAAGGACTAGCGGGGAATTACAATGAGCAGTTCTTC.

The gene calls are TRBV7-3 and TRBJ2-3; TRBD2 might be the D (5 bases). V gave up 1 base and J gave up 4 bases, with 12 bases separating them. The V gene's germline CDR1 is SGHTA and CDR2 FQGTGA. The CDR3 is made up of 15 amino acids. This CDR3 is CASSLIPGRSDTQYF. CDR3 coding DNA: TGTGCCAGCAGCTTAATTCCGGGGAGATCAGATACGCAGTATTTT.

This chain uses TRBV28 with TRBJ2-3, with 7 nucleotides matching TRBD2. The germline gives CDR1 MDHEN, CDR2 SYDVKM. The CDR3 consists of 15 residues. V gave up 5 bases and J gave up 4 bases; unmatched junction bases: 9. The CDR3 DNA reads as TGTGCCAGCAGTCCCCTCTGGGGGAGGGCAGATACGCAGTATTTT. Encoded protein: CASSPLWGRADTQYF.

V usage is TRBV18 and J usage is TRBJ1-2; tentatively, D is TRBD1 (5 bases). Trimming cost V 3 bases and J 3 bases, with 11 bases left between them. The CDR3 covers 14 residues. CDR1 is KGHSH and CDR2 is LQKENI in the germline V gene. For the CDR3, the DNA is TGTGCCAGCTCACCTCGTGGGGGGTACTATGGCTACACCTTC. This codes for CASSPRGGYYGYTF.

This chain links TRBV7-6 with TRBJ2-3, with 11 nucleotides matching TRBD2. The CDR3 spans 16 residues. Trimming cost V 5 bases and J 0 bases; bases outside gene matches: 4. CDR1 and CDR2 from the germline V gene are SGHVS and FNYEAQ. CDR3 nucleotides: TGTGCCAGCAGCGCCACTAGCGGGGGAAGCACAGATACGCAGTATTTT. Its protein is CASSATSGGSTDTQYF.

The chain employs TRBV11-1 and TRBJ2-5, with D possibly being TRBD1 (5 bases). The germline V gene has CDR1 SGHAT and CDR2 FQDESV (reference sequence). V lost 5 bases to trimming and J lost 0 bases, with 13 bases between them. The CDR3 spans 15 residues. CDR3 coding DNA: TGTGCCAGCAGCCCCGATCAGGGTTACCAAGAGACCCAGTACTTC. As protein: CASSPDQGYQETQYF.

The chain employs TRBV7-2 and TRBJ2-1, with a weak D call TRBD1 (6 bases). Germline CDR1 reads SGHTA; CDR2 reads FQGNSA. The CDR3 extends over 14 amino acids. V was trimmed by 7 bases and J by 6 bases, leaving 16 bases between them. This CDR3 reads CASNPGHTINEQFF. The CDR3 DNA is TGTGCCAGCAACCCGGGACACACAATCAATGAGCAGTTCTTC. The full variable domain, in which reference TRBV7-2 and TRBJ2-1 provide the parts outside the CDR3, is GAGVSQSPSNKVTEKGKDVELRCDPISGHTALYWYRQSLGQGLEFLIYFQGNSAPDKSGLPSDRFSAERTGGSVSTLTIQRTQQEDSAVYLCASNPGHTINEQFFGPGTRLTVL.

This clone appeared a few times. J is TRBJ1-2 and V is TRBV18; 9 bases fit TRBD1. The CDR3 is 18 residues long. V lost 3 bases, J lost 2 bases, and 13 bases stayed unmatched. CDR1 and CDR2 (germline): KGHSH, LQKENI. In DNA, the CDR3 is TGTGCCAGCTCACCGGGCGGAGCTGGGACAGGGTTAAACTATGGCTACACCTTC. Encoded protein: CASSPGGAGTGLNYGYTF.

This chain links TRBV18 with TRBJ2-5; no clear D. Trimming shortened V by 3 bases and J by 2 bases, and 7 bases separated the two germline ends. The CDR3 is made up of 13 amino acids. Germline loops: CDR1 KGHSH, CDR2 LQKENI. CDR3: CASSPSPQETQYF. The CDR3 bases are TGTGCCAGCTCACCTAGCCCTCAAGAGACCCAGTACTTC.

The chain links TRBV30 to TRBJ2-7; either TRBD1 or TRBD2 may supply D (6 bases each). Germline V gene sequence: CDR1 GTSNPN, CDR2 SVGIG (reference sequence). CDR3 size: 15 residues. Between the trimmed V and J ends, which lost 0 bases and 6 bases, there was a span of 18 bases. CDR3 sequence reads: CAWSVNFARGGEQYF. CDR3 bases: TGTGCCTGGAGTGTAAATTTTGCCAGGGGAGGCGAGCAGTACTTC. Complete variable domain (other parts from reference TRBV30 and TRBJ2-7): SQTIHQWPATLVQPVGSPLSLECTVEGTSNPNLYWYRQAAGRGLQLLFYSVGIGQISSEVPQNLSASRPQDRQFILSSKKLLLSDSGFYLCAWSVNFARGGEQYFGPGTRLTVT.

This clone has only a few counts. The V and J genes are TRBV11-2 and TRBJ2-7; D not certain. Between the trimmed V and J ends, which lost 4 bases and 5 bases, there was a span of 12 bases. The CDR3 length is 13 residues. CDR1 and CDR2 (germline): SGHAT, FQNNGV. CDR3 sequence (DNA): TGTGCCAGCAGCTGGTCCCTAAGGAACGAGCAGTACTTC. Its translation: CASSWSLRNEQYF.

The rearrangement links TRBV19 to TRBJ2-3; possibly TRBD2 for D (6 bases). V was shortened by 8 bases and J by 4 bases, with 16 bases between the two germline ends. Germline lookup yields CDR1 LNHDA and CDR2 SQIVND (reference sequence). The CDR3 is 14 residues long. CDR3 nucleotides: TGTGCCAGTTCCCAAGGGAGGCAGCCAGATACGCAGTATTTT. It yields the protein CASSQGRQPDTQYF.

The V call is TRBV5-1, the J call TRBJ2-4; D assignment may be TRBD1 or TRBD2 (5 bases each). Germline CDR1 SGHRS, CDR2 YFSETQ. This CDR3 spans 13 amino acids. Between the trimmed V and J ends, which lost 0 bases and 8 bases, there was a span of 9 bases. This CDR3 reads CASSLARDDIQYF. The CDR3 DNA is TGCGCCAGCAGCTTGGCCAGGGACGACATTCAGTACTTC.

This clone was counted once. The chain links TRBV6-4 to TRBJ2-3; 11 bases agree with TRBD1. Trimming removed 6 bases from V and 0 bases from J; junction bases left unmatched: 5. This CDR3 has 16 amino acids. Per germline, CDR1 MRHNA and CDR2 SNTAGT. CDR3: CASRRTGGASTDTQYF. CDR3 coding DNA: TGTGCCAGCAGGAGGACAGGGGGCGCAAGCACAGATACGCAGTATTTT.

The chain combines TRBV5-4 with TRBJ2-4; the D call may be TRBD1 or TRBD2 (5 bases each). The CDR3 is 14 amino acids. Per germline, CDR1 SGHNT and CDR2 YYREEE (reference sequence). V lost 1 base and J 3 bases, leaving 8 bases between the germline ends. CDR3 sequence reads: CASSLSGSKNIQYF. The CDR3 region has the DNA TGTGCCAGCAGCTTGTCAGGGAGCAAAAACATTCAGTACTTC.

In its sample, this clone was seen once. The rearrangement links TRBV7-9 to TRBJ1-5; D remains ambiguous. This CDR3 spans 12 amino acids. The V end lost 1 base, the J end lost 7 bases, and 5 bases lay between the germline ends. Germline loops: CDR1 SEHNR, CDR2 FQNEAQ (reference sequence). The CDR3 DNA follows: TGTGCCAGCAGCTTAGGGAAACAGCCCCAGCATTTT. Its translation is CASSLGKQPQHF.